This paragraph reports one T cell receptor (beta chain). Its target is unknown. The sample belongs to a study of cytomegalovirus exposure and HLA in healthy donors. Study conclusions and caveats: Cytomegalovirus-associated TCR beta chains were listed, numbering some 170.

The germline V gene encodes CDR1 SQVTM and CDR2 ANQGSEA. This CDR3 has 14 residues. J gave up 2 bases and V 6 bases, and 9 bases lay outside the gene matches. Generated by immunoSEQ multiplex PCR, the TCRdb table keeps only in-frame clones and is missing some. The top ten hold around 3.8% of the sample, which has about 160,000 clones, 85% to 90% seen once. The sequence was obtained from a man in his late teens or twenties in good health and CMV-seropositive. The chain is built from TRBV29-1 and TRBJ2-5, with 7 positions matching TRBD1. Sequencing was performed on PBMCs. The CDR3 sequence is CSVCKGQSQETQYF. Here the CDR3 DNA reads TGCAGCGTATGCAAGGGACAGTCACAAGAGACCCAGTACTTC.